The subject of this entry is one T cell receptor (beta chain). Its cognate antigen is unknown. The J segment lost 1 base and the V segment lost 4 bases, leaving 5 bases of the junction unmatched. CDR3 length: 17 residues. TCRdb called the reads again in MiXCR, with one record for every CDR3 protein. The sample carries approximately 500,000 distinct CDR3 sequences, about 33% recorded once. This specimen belongs to a study of T cell repertoires in cytomegalovirus infection. In the study overall: Recently identified HLA-C-restricted and well-studied HLA-B-restricted CMV epitopes were used. Study findings and constraints: Cumulative frequency (of public TCR beta family members) identified carriers of CMV plus the relevant HLA.

V is TRBV12-3 or TRBV12-4 and J is TRBJ2-3; 13 bases map to TRBD2. The receptor was derived from a human donor in good health (CMV status not recorded). Some clones in this sample may be carry-over from other donors' samples. The source material was cultured PBMCs, sampled from culture after CMV antigen stimulation. The CDR3 nucleotides read TGTGCCAGCAGTTCCACTAGCGGGAGGGCCGGCACAGATACGCAGTATTTT. As protein: CASSSTSGRAGTDTQYF.